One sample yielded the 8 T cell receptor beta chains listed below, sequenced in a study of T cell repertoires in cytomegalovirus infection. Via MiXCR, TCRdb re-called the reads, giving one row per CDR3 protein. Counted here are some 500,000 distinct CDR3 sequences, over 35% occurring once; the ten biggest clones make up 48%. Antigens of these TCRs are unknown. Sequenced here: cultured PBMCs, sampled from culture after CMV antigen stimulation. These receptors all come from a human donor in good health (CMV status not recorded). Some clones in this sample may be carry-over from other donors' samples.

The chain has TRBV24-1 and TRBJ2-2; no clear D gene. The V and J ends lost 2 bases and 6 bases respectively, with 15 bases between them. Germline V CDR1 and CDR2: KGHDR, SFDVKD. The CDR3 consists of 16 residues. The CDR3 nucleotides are TGTGCCACCAGTGATTCGCCTCACCCCTACCCCGGGGAGCTGTTTTTT. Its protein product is CATSDSPHPYPGELFF.

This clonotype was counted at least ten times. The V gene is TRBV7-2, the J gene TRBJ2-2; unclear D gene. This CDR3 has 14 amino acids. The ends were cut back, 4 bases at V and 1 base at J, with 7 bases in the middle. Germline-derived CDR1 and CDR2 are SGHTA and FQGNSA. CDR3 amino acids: CASSSFRNTGELFF. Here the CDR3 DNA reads TGTGCCAGCAGCTCGTTTAGGAACACCGGGGAGCTGTTTTTT. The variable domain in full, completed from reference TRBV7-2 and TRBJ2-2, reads GAGVSQSPSNKVTEKGKDVELRCDPISGHTALYWYRQSLGQGLEFLIYFQGNSAPDKSGLPSDRFSAERTGGSVSTLTIQRTQQEDSAVYLCASSSFRNTGELFFGEGSRLTVL.

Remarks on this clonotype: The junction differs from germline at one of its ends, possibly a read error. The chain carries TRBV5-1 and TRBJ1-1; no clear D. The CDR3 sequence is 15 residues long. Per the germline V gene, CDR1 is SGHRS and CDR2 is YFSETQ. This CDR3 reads CASSLAPPGNAEAFF. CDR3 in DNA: TGCGCCAGCAGCTTGGCCCCCCCGGGGAACGCTGAAGCTTTCTTT.

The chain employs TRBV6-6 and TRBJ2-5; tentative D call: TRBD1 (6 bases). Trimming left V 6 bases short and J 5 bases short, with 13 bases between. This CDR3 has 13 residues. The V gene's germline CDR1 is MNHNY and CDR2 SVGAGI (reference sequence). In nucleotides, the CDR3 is TGTGCCAGCAGCTCCTCAGGGGCCGAGACCCAGTACTTC. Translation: CASSSSGAETQYF.

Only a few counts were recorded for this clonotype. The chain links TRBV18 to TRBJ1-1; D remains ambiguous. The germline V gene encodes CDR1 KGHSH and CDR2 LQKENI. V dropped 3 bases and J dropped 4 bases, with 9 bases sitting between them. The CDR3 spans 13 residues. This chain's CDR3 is CASSPPGSTEAFF. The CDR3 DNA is TGTGCCAGCTCACCGCCTGGGAGCACTGAAGCTTTCTTT.

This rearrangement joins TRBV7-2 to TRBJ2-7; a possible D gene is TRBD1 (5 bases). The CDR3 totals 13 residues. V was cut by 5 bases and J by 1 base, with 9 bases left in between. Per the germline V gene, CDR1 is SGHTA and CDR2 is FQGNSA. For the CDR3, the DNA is TGTGCCAGCAGCCGGACACCTTCCTACGAGCAGTACTTC. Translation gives CASSRTPSYEQYF.

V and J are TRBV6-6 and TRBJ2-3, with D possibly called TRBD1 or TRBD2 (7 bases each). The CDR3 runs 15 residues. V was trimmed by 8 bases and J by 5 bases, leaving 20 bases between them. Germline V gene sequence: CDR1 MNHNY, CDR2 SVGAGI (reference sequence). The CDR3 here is CASLQGGGAEDTQYF. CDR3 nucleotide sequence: TGTGCCAGCCTTCAGGGGGGGGGGGCGGAAGATACGCAGTATTTT.

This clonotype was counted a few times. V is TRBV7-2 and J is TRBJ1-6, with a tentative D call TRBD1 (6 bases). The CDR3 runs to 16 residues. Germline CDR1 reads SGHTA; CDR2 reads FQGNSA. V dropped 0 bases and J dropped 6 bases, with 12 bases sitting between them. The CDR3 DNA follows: TGTGCCAGCAGCTTAGCGTGGGGGCAGGGTAATTCACCCCTCCACTTT. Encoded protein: CASSLAWGQGNSPLHF.